These 30 T cell receptor beta chains originate from one sample sequenced in a study of blood T cell repertoires in COVID-19. Using immunoSEQ multiplex PCR, the repertoire was profiled, and TCRdb retains in-frame clones only, with some absent. The table records approximately 210,000 clones, 82% of them present only once. The source material was PBMCs or T cells enriched from blood (not recorded which). These receptors all come from a woman aged 60-75 years who had recovered from COVID-19.

The rearrangement uses TRBV28 and TRBJ1-3; TRBD1 might be the D (6 bases). This CDR3 region has 15 residues. Trimming cost V 5 bases and J 0 bases, with 11 bases left between them. The germline V gene has CDR1 MDHEN and CDR2 SYDVKM. As DNA, the CDR3 is TGTGCCAGCAGTCCGGGACAACCCTCTGGAAACACCATATATTTT. Translating gives CASSPGQPSGNTIYF.

This clone was observed a few times. V is TRBV6-5 and J is TRBJ2-3, with a weak D call TRBD2 (6 bases). V lost 6 bases to trimming and J lost 0 bases, with 13 bases between them. Germline CDR1 reads MNHEY; CDR2 reads SVGAGI. The CDR3 extends over 15 amino acids. CDR3 in amino acids: CASRPEGTSTDTQYF. CDR3 bases: TGTGCCAGCAGACCGGAGGGTACTAGCACAGATACGCAGTATTTT.

This chain joins TRBV10-3 and TRBJ2-7; 13 bases are a match to TRBD2. The CDR3 totals 15 residues. Per germline, CDR1 ENHRY and CDR2 SYGVKD. Trimming at V came to 6 bases and at J to 4 bases, leaving 6 bases not matched to a gene. The CDR3 is CAISGLAGVVYEQYF. CDR3 DNA sequence: TGTGCCATCAGCGGACTAGCGGGAGTTGTTTACGAGCAGTACTTC.

The rearrangement joins TRBV19 to TRBJ2-1; 10 bases fit TRBD1. The length of the CDR3 is 17 residues. The germline CDR1 and CDR2 sequences are LNHDA and SQIVND (reference sequence). V was clipped by 3 bases and J by 5 bases; unmatched bases: 10. The CDR3 protein is CASSIVRRQGANNEQFF. CDR3 nucleotides: TGTGCCAGTAGTATCGTTCGTCGACAGGGGGCTAACAATGAGCAGTTCTTC.

For the CDR3, the DNA is TGTGCCAGTAGTCCTTTGGAGGGCAGATACGGAAACACCATATATTTT. Its translation is CASSPLEGRYGNTIYF. The chain combines TRBV19 with TRBJ1-3; D uncertain. CDR1 LNHDA and CDR2 SQIVND come from the germline V gene (reference sequence). The CDR3 is made up of 16 amino acids. The ends were cut back, 5 bases at V and 4 bases at J, with 18 bases in the middle.

A single count supports this clone. The genes are TRBV3-1 (or the pseudogene TRBV3-2) and TRBJ2-6; weak D call: TRBD1 (5 bases). The CDR3 has 16 residues. The germline V gene has CDR1 LGHDT and CDR2 YNNKEL (reference sequence). Trimming took 1 base from V and 5 from J, leaving 12 bases between them. The CDR3 reads CASSQVQGSWANVLTF. DNA of the CDR3: TGTGCCAGCAGCCAAGTTCAGGGATCTTGGGCCAACGTCCTGACTTTC.

V usage is TRBV6-5 and J usage is TRBJ2-7; TRBD2 might be the D (6 bases). This CDR3 is 14 amino acids long. CDR1 MNHEY and CDR2 SVGAGI come from the germline V gene. Trimming stripped 6 bases from V and 6 bases from J, with 18 bases between. The CDR3 spells CASSLHPRDREQYF. The DNA for the CDR3 is TGTGCCAGCAGCTTACATCCGCGGGACCGCGAGCAGTACTTC.

V usage is TRBV5-4 and J usage is TRBJ2-1; D may be TRBD1 (6 bases). The germline V gene has CDR1 SGHNT and CDR2 YYREEE (reference sequence). Trimming took off 0 bases at V and 10 bases at J, with 14 bases between the two ends. The CDR3 extends over 14 amino acids. This CDR3 reads CASSLDSRGGEQFF. CDR3 nucleotide sequence: TGTGCCAGCAGCTTGGATTCCAGGGGTGGGGAGCAGTTCTTC.

The V gene is TRBV4-1, the J gene TRBJ1-3; a possible D gene is TRBD1 (5 bases). The CDR3 totals 16 residues. The ends were cut back, 2 bases at V and 4 bases at J, with 15 bases in the middle. In germline, CDR1 is MGHRA, CDR2 YSYEKL. This CDR3 reads CASSQSAGFRGNTIYF. CDR3 sequence (DNA): TGCGCCAGCAGCCAATCTGCAGGGTTCAGAGGAAACACCATATATTTT.

CDR3 amino acids: CASSPAGQGAAEQFF. CDR3 sequence (DNA): TGTGCCAGCAGCCCCGCCGGACAGGGGGCGGCTGAGCAGTTCTTC. The chain carries TRBV7-2 and TRBJ2-1; 11 bases are shared with TRBD1. V lost 5 bases and J lost 9; bases outside the gene matches: 9. The germline CDR1 and CDR2 sequences are SGHTA and FQGNSA. There are 15 residues in the CDR3.

This chain links TRBV7-2 with TRBJ2-3; TRBD1 agrees at 10 bases. J lost 5 bases, V lost 1 base, and 6 bases had no gene match. The germline CDR1 and CDR2 sequences are SGHTA and FQGNSA. CDR3 length equals 16 residues. CDR3 protein: CASSLGSGQGIDTQYF. In DNA form, the CDR3 reads TGTGCCAGCAGCTTAGGCTCGGGACAGGGGATAGATACGCAGTATTTT.

The chain couples TRBV29-1 to TRBJ1-2; D call uncertain. CDR1 is SQVTM, CDR2 ANQGSEA, per germline. The CDR3 loop spans 13 amino acids. The V end was cut by 1 base, the J end by 1 base, with 7 bases between. Written as DNA, the CDR3 is TGCAGCGTTGAAGCTTTCGGTAACTATGGCTACACCTTC. Translating gives CSVEAFGNYGYTF.

This chain links TRBV19 with TRBJ1-3; 10 bases line up with TRBD1. The germline CDR1 and CDR2 sequences are LNHDA and SQIVND (reference sequence). This CDR3 has 16 amino acids. With 3 bases clipped from V and 2 bases from J, the junction kept 4 bases outside the gene matches. This CDR3 is CASSIRQGAAGNTIYF. The CDR3 coding sequence is TGTGCCAGTAGTATTAGACAGGGGGCGGCTGGAAACACCATATATTTT.

The rearrangement uses TRBV29-1 and TRBJ1-5, with 8 nucleotides matching TRBD1. Germline V lookup: CDR1 SQVTM, CDR2 ANQGSEA. The CDR3 loop spans 13 amino acids. V dropped 7 bases and J dropped 2; count of bases not matched to a gene: 4. CDR3: CSAAGGGNQPQHF. CDR3 bases: TGCAGCGCTGCAGGGGGCGGCAATCAGCCCCAGCATTTT.

The V and J genes are TRBV18 and TRBJ2-5; D might be TRBD2 (5 bases). This CDR3 is built from 14 residues. V gave up 2 bases and J gave up 1 base, with 8 bases separating them. The germline V gene has CDR1 KGHSH and CDR2 LQKENI. The CDR3, as DNA: TGTGCCAGCTCACCAGTTGCGGGCCAAGAGACCCAGTACTTC. Translating it yields CASSPVAGQETQYF.

The gene calls are TRBV13 and TRBJ1-2; 12 nucleotides align to TRBD1. The CDR3 has 19 amino acids. Germline CDR1 and CDR2: PRHDT and FYEKMQ (reference sequence). Unmatched junction bases numbered 17, after V lost 5 bases and J lost 4 bases. Here the CDR3 reads CASSRYVPGQGARIYGYTF. Here the CDR3 DNA reads TGTGCCAGCAGCCGGTATGTTCCGGGACAGGGGGCGCGAATCTATGGCTACACCTTC.

The chain carries TRBV7-9 and TRBJ2-1; a possible D gene is TRBD1 (6 bases). Trimming shortened V by 1 base and J by 7 bases, and 17 bases separated the two germline ends. In germline, CDR1 is SEHNR, CDR2 FQNEAQ (reference sequence). There are 16 residues in the CDR3. This CDR3 is CASSLGVTGVRNEQFF. The CDR3 coding sequence is TGTGCCAGCAGCTTAGGTGTGACAGGAGTGCGGAATGAGCAGTTCTTC.

The rearrangement uses TRBV4-3 and TRBJ2-1; 11 bases are shared with TRBD2. This CDR3 contains 17 residues. Germline assignment: CDR1 LGHNA and CDR2 YSLEER. With V trimmed by 2 bases and J by 9 bases, 12 bases remained unmatched. The CDR3 is CASSQLSLAGGPFEQFF. The CDR3, as DNA: TGCGCCAGCAGCCAACTTTCTCTAGCGGGGGGCCCCTTTGAGCAGTTCTTC.

This rearrangement joins TRBV11-2 to TRBJ2-7; D not certain. Looked up from germline, CDR1 is SGHAT and CDR2 is FQNNGV. V dropped 5 bases and J dropped 0 bases, with 11 bases sitting between them. This CDR3 spans 14 amino acids. The CDR3, as DNA: TGTGCCAGCAGCGCCCTACCTTTCTCCTACGAGCAGTACTTC. Translation gives CASSALPFSYEQYF.

CDR3 coding DNA: TGTGCCAGCAGTCCCACAGGGTGGGGTGGCAACACCATATATTTT. Encoded protein: CASSPTGWGGNTIYF. The gene calls are TRBV28 and TRBJ1-3, with D possibly being TRBD1 (6 bases). The V and J ends lost 5 bases and 7 bases respectively, with 18 bases between them. The CDR3 spans 15 residues. Germline CDR1 MDHEN, CDR2 SYDVKM. The full variable domain, with the rest looked up from reference TRBV28 and TRBJ1-3, is DVKVTQSSRYLVKRTGEKVFLECVQDMDHENMFWYRQDPGLGLRLIYFSYDVKMKEKGDIPEGYSVSREKKERFSLILESASTNQTSMYLCASSPTGWGGNTIYFGEGSWLTVV.

In this sample, this clone turned up once. This chain connects TRBV3-1 (or the pseudogene TRBV3-2) to TRBJ1-3; the D gene is possibly TRBD1 (5 bases). This CDR3 has 16 amino acids. Germline-derived CDR1 and CDR2 are LGHDT and YNNKEL (reference sequence). Trimming pared 4 bases from V and 0 bases from J, leaving 13 bases between. This CDR3 reads CASSPMGGGSGNTIYF. The CDR3 DNA reads as TGTGCCAGCAGCCCGATGGGGGGGGGCTCTGGAAACACCATATATTTT.

The chain carries TRBV2 and TRBJ1-5; 9 bases line up with TRBD1. The germline V gene encodes CDR1 SNHLY and CDR2 FYNNEI. The CDR3 extends over 14 amino acids. V was clipped by 7 bases and J by 4 bases; unmatched bases: 5. The CDR3 sequence: CASNKDRGNQPQHF. The CDR3, as DNA: TGTGCCAGCAACAAGGACAGGGGAAATCAGCCCCAGCATTTT.

Relative to its sample, this clone is medium-sized (0.01 to 0.1%). CDR3 protein: CASSSPGQASGNTIYF. The CDR3, as DNA: TGTGCCAGCAGCTCCCCCGGACAGGCCTCTGGAAACACCATATATTTT. This chain links TRBV9 with TRBJ1-3; 7 nucleotides agree with TRBD1. Trimming took 4 bases from V and 0 from J; bases not matched to a gene: 7. Germline CDR1 SGDLS, CDR2 YYNGEE. The CDR3 spans 16 residues.

This chain links TRBV5-4 with TRBJ2-7; D is undetermined. The germline gives CDR1 SGHNT, CDR2 YYREEE (reference sequence). The CDR3 runs to 14 residues. V lost 4 bases to trimming and J lost 4 bases, with 15 bases between them. The CDR3 DNA is TGTGCCAGCAGCCCTAGACCGATTTCGTACGAGCAGTACTTC. It translates to CASSPRPISYEQYF. Drawing the rest from reference TRBV5-4 and TRBJ2-7, the complete variable domain is ETGVTQSPTHLIKTRGQQVTLRCSSQSGHNTVSWYQQALGQGPQFIFQYYREEENGRGNFPPRFSGLQFPNYSSELNVNALELDDSALYLCASSPRPISYEQYFGPGTRLTVT.

The rearrangement links TRBV7-2 to TRBJ2-5; TRBD2 aligns across 10 bases. Unmatched junction bases numbered 12, after V lost 4 bases and J lost 4 bases. The CDR3 contains 17 residues. Germline CDR1 is SGHTA and CDR2 is FQGNSA. CDR3 residues: CASSSRKLAGIGETQYF. The CDR3 nucleotides read TGTGCCAGCAGCTCAAGGAAACTAGCGGGAATCGGAGAGACCCAGTACTTC.

The table lists this clone with a count of one. The rearrangement links TRBV19 to TRBJ2-3, with 14 nucleotides matching TRBD2. V shed 6 bases, J shed 2 bases, and the junction held 1 base outside the gene matches. The CDR3 runs to 15 residues. Germline assignment: CDR1 LNHDA and CDR2 SQIVND (reference sequence). CDR3 sequence reads: CASRGLAGDTDTQYF. The CDR3 DNA reads as TGTGCCAGTAGGGGACTAGCGGGGGACACAGATACGCAGTATTTT.

This chain connects TRBV19 to TRBJ2-4, with 8 nucleotides matching TRBD1. Losses at the gene ends were 7 bases for V and 5 bases for J; bases not matched to a gene: 10. Germline assignment: CDR1 LNHDA and CDR2 SQIVND (reference sequence). This CDR3 contains 15 residues. The CDR3 protein is CASTRARGRENIQYF. Written as DNA, the CDR3 is TGTGCCAGTACTCGGGCCAGGGGGCGGGAAAACATTCAGTACTTC.

The chain is built from TRBV7-3 and TRBJ2-3, with no clear D. Germline CDR1 is SGHTA and CDR2 is FQGTGA. Trimming took 4 bases from V and 2 from J, leaving 13 bases between them. The CDR3 has 15 amino acids. For the CDR3, the DNA is TGTGCCAGCAGCTCCGGGTCCCACTACACAGATACGCAGTATTTT. Protein product: CASSSGSHYTDTQYF.

The rearrangement uses TRBV6-1 and TRBJ1-1; no clear D. The V gene lost 1 base and the J gene lost 2 bases, with 5 bases spanning the gap. The germline V gene encodes CDR1 MNHNS and CDR2 SASEGT. The CDR3 is 13 residues long. The CDR3 loop is CASSEGLNTEAFF. The CDR3 DNA reads as TGTGCCAGCAGTGAAGGGCTTAACACTGAAGCTTTCTTT.

The rearrangement joins TRBV11-2 to TRBJ2-2, with TRBD1 matching over 8 bases. CDR1 is SGHAT, CDR2 FQNNGV, per germline. V lost 7 bases to trimming and J lost 6 bases; unmatched junction nucleotides: 10. The CDR3 extends over 15 amino acids. CDR3 bases: TGTGCCAGCACCCTTCAGGGGGCGATGGCCGGGGAGCTGTTTTTT. This encodes CASTLQGAMAGELFF.